The 20 T cell receptor beta chains reported below all come from one sample, sequenced in a study of immune cell composition in non-small cell lung cancer. Normal lung was taken at the farthest possible site, at least 3 cm from tumour. Using immunoSEQ multiplex PCR, the repertoire was profiled, and TCRdb retains in-frame clones only, with some absent. Of approximately 6,000 clones in the sample, approximately 64% were seen once. Sequenced: non-adjacent lung tissue. These TCRs come from a human donor with non-small cell lung cancer.

V gene TRBV9 combines with J gene TRBJ2-7, with 9 bases aligning to TRBD1. Germline CDR1 SGDLS, CDR2 YYNGEE. This CDR3 has 14 amino acids. V shed 4 bases, J shed 3 bases, and the junction held 5 bases outside the gene matches. CDR3 protein: CASSLGQGNYEQYF. Written as DNA, the CDR3 is TGTGCCAGCAGCTTGGGACAGGGAAACTACGAGCAGTACTTC. The whole variable domain, remainder taken from reference TRBV9 and TRBJ2-7, is DSGVTQTPKHLITATGQRVTLRCSPRSGDLSVYWYQQSLDQGLQFLIQYYNGEERAKGNILERFSAQQFPDLHSELNLSSLELGDSALYFCASSLGQGNYEQYFGPGTRLTVT.

The chain is built from TRBV5-1 and TRBJ2-4; 10 positions agree with TRBD1. The CDR3 loop spans 18 amino acids. With V trimmed by 3 bases and J by 0 bases, 9 bases remained unmatched. The germline V gene has CDR1 SGHRS and CDR2 YFSETQ. CDR3 residues: CASSYGQGGRLAKNIQYF. DNA of the CDR3: TGCGCCAGCAGCTACGGACAGGGGGGAAGACTAGCCAAAAACATTCAGTACTTC.

V is TRBV14 and J is TRBJ2-6; D ambiguous. V lost 4 bases and J 3 bases, leaving 10 bases between the germline ends. The germline gives CDR1 SGHDN, CDR2 FVKESK. This CDR3 comprises 15 residues. CDR3 sequence: CASSPRFGGANVLTF. Here the CDR3 DNA reads TGTGCCAGCAGCCCGCGGTTCGGTGGGGCCAACGTCCTGACTTTC.

J is TRBJ2-2 and V is TRBV6-1, with TRBD2 identical over 8 bases. The CDR3 length is 16 residues. Per germline, CDR1 MNHNS and CDR2 SASEGT. V shed 3 bases, J shed 4 bases, and the junction held 7 bases outside the gene matches. The CDR3 loop is CASSEGAGGVTGELFF. CDR3 sequence (DNA): TGTGCCAGCAGTGAGGGGGCGGGGGGCGTCACCGGGGAGCTGTTTTTT.

The chain uses TRBV9 and TRBJ1-3; 8 bases map to TRBD1. The CDR3 has 18 residues. Looked up from germline, CDR1 is SGDLS and CDR2 is YYNGEE. V shed 0 bases, J shed 0 bases, and the junction held 8 bases outside the gene matches. The CDR3 DNA is TGTGCCAGCAGCGTAGCTACGGGGGACAGGAGCTCTGGAAACACCATATATTTT. Translating gives CASSVATGDRSSGNTIYF.

V usage is TRBV28 and J usage is TRBJ1-5; D remains unclear. The V gene lost 2 bases and the J gene lost 4 bases, with 12 bases spanning the gap. Germline V CDR1 and CDR2: MDHEN, SYDVKM. The CDR3 length is 15 residues. CDR3 sequence (DNA): TGTGCCAGCAGTTTAAGGCCAGGTCCAAATCAGCCCCAGCATTTT. Encoded protein: CASSLRPGPNQPQHF.

DNA for the CDR3: TGTGCCAGCAGCGTAGCGAGCGGGGGGTTCTACGAGCAGTACTTC. Protein: CASSVASGGFYEQYF. V and J are TRBV9 and TRBJ2-7; 9 bases align to TRBD2. V was pared by 0 bases and J by 3 bases, with 4 bases of the junction left unmatched. The germline V gene encodes CDR1 SGDLS and CDR2 YYNGEE. CDR3 size: 15 residues.

V and J are TRBV30 and TRBJ2-5, with D possibly being TRBD2 (7 bases). Trimming stripped 4 bases from V and 7 bases from J, with 16 bases between. The CDR3 totals 13 residues. Germline values: CDR1 GTSNPN, CDR2 SVGIG (reference sequence). The CDR3 region has the DNA TGTGCCTGGAATCCGGGGGGCCATGGGACCCAGTACTTC. Amino acid sequence: CAWNPGGHGTQYF.

The V and J genes are TRBV10-3 and TRBJ1-2; 9 nucleotides align to TRBD1. Trimming cost V 4 bases and J 1 base; bases outside gene matches: 1. There are 14 residues in the CDR3. CDR1 is ENHRY, CDR2 SYGVKD, per germline. As DNA, the CDR3 is TGTGCCATCAGTGGGGGACAGGGTAACTATGGCTACACCTTC. Translation gives CAISGGQGNYGYTF.

This clone was counted only a few times. The chain links TRBV27 to TRBJ1-3, with D unclear. Per germline, CDR1 MNHEY and CDR2 SMNVEV (reference sequence). CDR3 length: 12 residues. The V and J ends lost 7 bases and 12 bases respectively, with 16 bases between them. The CDR3 region is CASTQRVRGIYF. The CDR3 region has the DNA TGTGCCAGCACCCAACGGGTGCGGGGCATATATTTT.

This chain connects TRBV4-3 to TRBJ2-1, with 9 bases aligning to TRBD2. V was pared by 4 bases and J by 6 bases, with 13 bases of the junction left unmatched. The CDR3 has 17 amino acids. Germline CDR1 is LGHNA and CDR2 is YSLEER. The chain's CDR3 is CASSLTAGLATINEQFF. The DNA for the CDR3 is TGCGCCAGCAGCCTTACGGCTGGACTAGCGACAATCAATGAGCAGTTCTTC.

The genes are TRBV7-2 and TRBJ2-5; D remains ambiguous. CDR1 and CDR2 from the germline V gene are SGHTA and FQGNSA. This CDR3 has 13 residues. Trimming pared 3 bases from V and 1 base from J, leaving 6 bases between. The CDR3 loop is CASSFRFQETQYF. For the CDR3, the DNA is TGTGCCAGCAGCTTCCGTTTCCAAGAGACCCAGTACTTC.

This clone turned up a few times. V usage is TRBV4-3 and J usage is TRBJ2-7, with D possibly being TRBD2 (6 bases). Germline CDR1 reads LGHNA; CDR2 reads YSLEER. V lost 6 bases, J lost 3 bases, and 15 bases lay in between. This CDR3 is built from 14 residues. The CDR3: CASSSGPGVYEQYF. CDR3 nucleotides: TGCGCCAGCAGTTCCGGGCCGGGGGTCTACGAGCAGTACTTC.

This clone was seen just once. The chain joins TRBV5-1 to TRBJ2-5, with a weak D call TRBD2 (7 bases). Trimming removed 4 bases from V and 2 bases from J, with 15 bases in between. The germline gives CDR1 SGHRS, CDR2 YFSETQ. This CDR3 is built from 15 residues. Here the CDR3 reads CASSRGAGAQETQYF. The CDR3 DNA sequence: TGCGCCAGCAGCCGGGGGGCGGGGGCGCAAGAGACCCAGTACTTC.

This clone was recorded only once. V and J are TRBV18 and TRBJ1-1, with D maybe TRBD1 (6 bases). The CDR3 contains 14 residues. Germline CDR1 and CDR2: KGHSH and LQKENI. The V end lost 1 base, the J end lost 5 bases, and 11 bases lay between the germline ends. The CDR3 DNA is TGTGCCAGCTCACCACTGGCAGGGGAGACTGAAGCTTTCTTT. This translates into CASSPLAGETEAFF.

Here the CDR3 reads CASSYLAGGSGNTIYF. DNA for the CDR3: TGTGCCAGCAGTTACCTGGCAGGGGGCTCTGGAAACACCATATATTTT. This chain joins TRBV6-5 and TRBJ1-3, with 7 bases matching TRBD1. The J segment lost 0 bases and the V segment lost 2 bases, leaving 4 bases of the junction unmatched. CDR3 length equals 16 residues. The germline gives CDR1 MNHEY, CDR2 SVGAGI.

CDR3 loop: CASKGDTAYEQYF. The CDR3 coding sequence is TGTGCCAGCAAGGGGGATACGGCCTACGAGCAGTACTTC. This sequence joins TRBV2 and TRBJ2-7; a weak D match, TRBD1 (6 bases). Trimming pared 7 bases from V and 2 bases from J, leaving 12 bases between. Germline lookup yields CDR1 SNHLY and CDR2 FYNNEI. The CDR3 is 13 amino acids.

This clone was counted only a few times. This chain connects TRBV19 to TRBJ2-3, with TRBD2 identical over 9 bases. V lost 4 bases, J lost 5 bases, and 22 bases stayed unmatched. This CDR3 region has 20 residues. Germline loops: CDR1 LNHDA, CDR2 SQIVND (reference sequence). CDR3 nucleotides: TGTGCCAGTAGTACCGCCTACATGGAAGCGGGGGGCCCAGGAGTAGATACGCAGTATTTT. It encodes CASSTAYMEAGGPGVDTQYF.

V usage is TRBV19 and J usage is TRBJ2-1; 9 bases are a match to TRBD1. Germline trimming cut 8 bases from V and 3 bases from J; bases unmatched to any gene: 8. This CDR3 region has 15 residues. Per germline, CDR1 LNHDA and CDR2 SQIVND (reference sequence). As DNA, the CDR3 is TGTGCCAGTCGGTGGCGGACAGGGGACTACAATGAGCAGTTCTTC. This codes for CASRWRTGDYNEQFF.

The V call is TRBV7-2, the J call TRBJ1-2; perhaps TRBD1 as D (6 bases). V lost 0 bases, J lost 3 bases, and 11 bases lay in between. Germline V gene lookup returns CDR1 SGHTA and CDR2 FQGNSA. This CDR3 region has 15 residues. The CDR3 nucleotides read TGTGCCAGCAGCTTAGCTACAGGGAAGGACTATGGCTACACCTTC. This codes for CASSLATGKDYGYTF.